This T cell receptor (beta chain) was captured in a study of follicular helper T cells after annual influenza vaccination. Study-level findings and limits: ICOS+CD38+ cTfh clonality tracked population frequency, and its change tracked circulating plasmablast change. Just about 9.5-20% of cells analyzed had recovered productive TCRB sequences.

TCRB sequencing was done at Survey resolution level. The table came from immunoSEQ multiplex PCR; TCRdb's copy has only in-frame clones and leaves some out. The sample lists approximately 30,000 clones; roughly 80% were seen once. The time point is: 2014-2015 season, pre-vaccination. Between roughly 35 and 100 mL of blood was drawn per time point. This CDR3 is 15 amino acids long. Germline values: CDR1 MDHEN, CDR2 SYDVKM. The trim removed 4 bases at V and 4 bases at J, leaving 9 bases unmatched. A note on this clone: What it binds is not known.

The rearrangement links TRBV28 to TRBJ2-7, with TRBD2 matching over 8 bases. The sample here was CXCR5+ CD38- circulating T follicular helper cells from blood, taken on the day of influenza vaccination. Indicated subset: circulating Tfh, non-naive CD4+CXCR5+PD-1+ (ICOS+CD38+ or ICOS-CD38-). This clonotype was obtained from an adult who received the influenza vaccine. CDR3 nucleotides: TGTGCCAGCAGTTCCCCGGGGGGCGGGAGGTACGAGCAGTACTTC. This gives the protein CASSSPGGGRYEQYF.